The source of this T cell receptor beta chain is a study of blood T cell repertoires in COVID-19. Across the study: T cells, B-cell-depleted T cells, or PBMCs provided the cDNA or gDNA that served as material.

Recruitment covered about two dozen US areas and drew participants whose ages spanned about 18 to 100 years. Clinical history reported by participants formed the basis on which cohorts were assigned. The table came from immunoSEQ multiplex PCR; TCRdb's copy has only in-frame clones and leaves some out. The table records approximately 340,000 clones, about 89% of them present only once. V was shortened by 4 bases and J by 1 base, with 11 bases between the two germline ends. The CDR3 is 14 amino acids. The germline V gene encodes CDR1 SGHDN and CDR2 FVKESK. This sequence joins TRBV14 and TRBJ2-7; the D is unclear. The sequencing sample was made of PBMCs or T cells enriched from blood (not recorded which). The sequence derives from a woman between 40 and 50 years old who had been exposed to COVID-19. This chain's CDR3 is CASSPIAGSYEQYF. CDR3 DNA sequence: TGTGCCAGCAGCCCAATCGCAGGATCCTACGAGCAGTACTTC.